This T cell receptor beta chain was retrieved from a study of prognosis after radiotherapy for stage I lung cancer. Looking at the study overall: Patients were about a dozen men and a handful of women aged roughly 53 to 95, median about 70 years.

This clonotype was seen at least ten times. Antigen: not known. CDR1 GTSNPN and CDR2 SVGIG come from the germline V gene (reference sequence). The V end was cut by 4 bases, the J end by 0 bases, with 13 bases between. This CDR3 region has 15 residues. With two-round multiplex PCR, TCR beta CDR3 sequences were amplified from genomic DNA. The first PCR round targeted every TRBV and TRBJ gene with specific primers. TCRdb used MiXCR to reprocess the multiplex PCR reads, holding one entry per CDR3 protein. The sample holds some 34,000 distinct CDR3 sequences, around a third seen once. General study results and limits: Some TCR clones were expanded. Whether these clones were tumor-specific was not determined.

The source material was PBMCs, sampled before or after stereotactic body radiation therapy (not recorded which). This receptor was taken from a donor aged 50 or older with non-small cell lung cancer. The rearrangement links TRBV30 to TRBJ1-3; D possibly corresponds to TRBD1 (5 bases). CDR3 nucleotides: TGTGCCTGGACTTTCGACAGTCGCTCTGGAAACACCATATATTTT. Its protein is CAWTFDSRSGNTIYF.